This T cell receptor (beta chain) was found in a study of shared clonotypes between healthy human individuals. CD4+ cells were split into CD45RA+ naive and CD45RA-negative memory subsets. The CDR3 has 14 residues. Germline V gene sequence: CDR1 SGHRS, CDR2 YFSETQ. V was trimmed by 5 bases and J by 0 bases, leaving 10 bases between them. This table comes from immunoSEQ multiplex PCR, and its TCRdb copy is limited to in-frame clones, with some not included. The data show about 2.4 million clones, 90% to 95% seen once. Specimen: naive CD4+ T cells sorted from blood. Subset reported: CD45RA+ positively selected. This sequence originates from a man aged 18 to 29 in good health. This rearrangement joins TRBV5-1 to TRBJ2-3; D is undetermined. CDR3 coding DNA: TGCGCCAGCAGGTATATGACTAGCACAGATACGCAGTATTTT. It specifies CASRYMTSTDTQYF.